Below are 27 T cell receptor beta chains sequenced from a single sample in a study of post-analysis software for immune sequencing data. Presence of unique molecular identifiers characterized the TCR beta cDNA libraries. Each CDR3 protein is one row after TCRdb ran MiXCR on the PCR reads. The profile shows roughly 430,000 distinct CDR3 sequences, roughly 38% of them singletons. Study outcomes and limitations: When patients were compared with controls, 4 or 5 TRBV segments were more frequent, TRBV5-6, TRBV5-1 and TRBV20-1 among them.

No antigens are known for them. Specimen: blood. The receptors originated from a girl aged 2 to 10 with multiple sclerosis.

There are a few counts of this clonotype. The gene calls are TRBV5-6 and TRBJ2-7; 7 bases are a match to TRBD2. Germline CDR1 reads SGHDT; CDR2 reads YYEEEE. CDR3 length: 14 amino acids. Unmatched junction bases numbered 5, after V lost 2 bases and J lost 3 bases. In DNA form, the CDR3 reads TGTGCCAGCAGCTTCCGCGGGGGACTCTACGAGCAGTACTTC. Translation gives CASSFRGGLYEQYF.

This clonotype was detected only a few times. The rearrangement links TRBV3-1 to TRBJ2-5, with D hard to call. This CDR3 region has 15 residues. The germline V gene has CDR1 LGHDT and CDR2 YNNKEL (reference sequence). The ends were cut back, 4 bases at V and 3 bases at J, with 15 bases in the middle. The CDR3 loop is CASSLDTWTEETQYF. The CDR3 DNA follows: TGTGCCAGCAGCCTAGACACTTGGACGGAAGAGACCCAGTACTTC.

This chain joins TRBV10-3 and TRBJ2-3, with a weak D call TRBD1 (5 bases). CDR3 length equals 18 residues. Trimming shortened V by 2 bases and J by 1 base, and 19 bases separated the two germline ends. From germline, CDR1 is ENHRY and CDR2 SYGVKD. Here the CDR3 reads CAISEPYLAGSGTDTQYF. For the CDR3, the DNA is TGTGCCATCAGTGAGCCTTACTTGGCAGGGTCAGGCACAGATACGCAGTATTTT.

In this sample, this clonotype turned up a few times. The chain employs TRBV7-8 and TRBJ1-5; 12 nucleotides agree with TRBD1. CDR1 SGHVS and CDR2 FQNEAQ come from the germline V gene. The CDR3 sequence is 21 residues long. With V trimmed by 1 base and J by 6 bases, 19 bases remained unmatched. In nucleotides, the CDR3 is TGTGCCAGCAGCTTAGGATCGGGTGGCGGGACAGGGGGCTCGTTCAGTCAGCCCCAGCATTTT. Protein: CASSLGSGGGTGGSFSQPQHF. Filled out from reference TRBV7-8 and TRBJ1-5, the complete variable domain reads GAGVSQSPRYKVAKRGQDVALRCDPISGHVSLFWYQQALGQGPEFLTYFQNEAQLDKSGLPSDRFFAERPEGSVSTLKIQRTQQEDSAVYLCASSLGSGGGTGGSFSQPQHFGDGTRLSIL.

This sequence joins TRBV12-3 or TRBV12-4 and TRBJ1-1; the D gene is possibly TRBD1 (6 bases). The CDR3 is made up of 15 amino acids. Trimming cost V 6 bases and J 0 bases, with 14 bases left between them. For the CDR3, the DNA is TGTGCCAGCAGCCTTCAGGGGACTCTGAACACTGAAGCTTTCTTT. Translated, it gives CASSLQGTLNTEAFF.

This clonotype appeared a few times. The J gene is TRBJ2-4, the V gene TRBV29-1; 9 bases line up with TRBD1. TRBJ2-7 matches the DNA end more closely, so the J call is doubtful. This CDR3 contains 13 residues. Germline V gene sequence: CDR1 SQVTM, CDR2 ANQGSEA. CDR3 sequence: CSVDPGTGYEQYF. For the CDR3, the DNA is TGCAGCGTAGACCCAGGGACAGGGTACGAGCAGTACTTC.

This clonotype was seen many times. V is TRBV2 and J is TRBJ2-3, with D possibly matching TRBD1 (6 bases). The V and J ends lost 8 bases and 2 bases respectively, with 17 bases between them. Germline V gene sequence: CDR1 SNHLY, CDR2 FYNNEI. This CDR3 region has 15 residues. CDR3 residues: CASQSRTDLTDTQYF. The CDR3 nucleotides are TGTGCCAGCCAGAGTAGGACAGACCTCACAGATACGCAGTATTTT.

The chain links TRBV6-6 to TRBJ1-5; no firm D call. Trimming pared 5 bases from V and 2 bases from J, leaving 7 bases between. The CDR3 has 13 residues. The V gene's germline CDR1 is MNHNY and CDR2 SVGAGI (reference sequence). CDR3: CASSAPGNQPQHF. CDR3 DNA sequence: TGTGCCAGCAGTGCCCCGGGCAATCAGCCCCAGCATTTT.

The genes are TRBV7-3 and TRBJ2-2; maybe TRBD1 (6 bases). The CDR3 covers 14 residues. Germline loops: CDR1 SGHTA, CDR2 FQGTGA. Trimming pared 5 bases from V and 4 bases from J, leaving 11 bases between. This CDR3 reads CASSPTRGTGELFF. In DNA, the CDR3 is TGTGCCAGCAGCCCAACCAGGGGCACCGGGGAGCTGTTTTTT.

This clonotype showed up just a few times. This rearrangement joins TRBV5-1 to TRBJ2-3, with TRBD2 as a possible D gene (6 bases). Germline V CDR1 and CDR2: SGHRS, YFSETQ. The ends were cut back, 0 bases at V and 0 bases at J, with 11 bases in the middle. There are 16 residues in the CDR3. The CDR3 DNA sequence: TGCGCCAGCAGCTTGGCCGGGACTCATAGCACAGATACGCAGTATTTT. It encodes CASSLAGTHSTDTQYF.

The chain recombines TRBV20-1 with TRBJ2-7; the match to TRBD2 covers 7 bases. Judging by the DNA end, TRBJ2-5 fits better; the J call may be wrong. The CDR3 spans 19 residues. Germline V gene data show CDR1 as DFQATT and CDR2 as SNEGSKA (reference sequence). The DNA for the CDR3 is TGCAGTGCTAGAGATGCTTCGGGCGGTGGGAGGGCTCGTTTGGAGACCCAGTACTTC. Its protein is CSARDASGGGRARLETQYF.

The chain carries TRBV19 and TRBJ2-7; D is perhaps TRBD1 or TRBD2 (5 bases each). Trimming removed 1 base from V and 3 bases from J, with 19 bases in between. CDR1 is LNHDA and CDR2 is SQIVND in the germline V gene (reference sequence). This CDR3 contains 17 residues. As DNA, the CDR3 is TGTGCCAGTAGTATAGGGGCCGGGGCCTCTCGCCACTACGAGCAGTACTTC. Protein: CASSIGAGASRHYEQYF.

This chain uses TRBV6-1 with TRBJ2-6; unclear D gene. Germline V gene data show CDR1 as MNHNS and CDR2 as SASEGT. V was pared by 2 bases and J by 0 bases, with 2 bases between. The CDR3 consists of 14 residues. The CDR3 protein is CASSESSGANVLTF. As DNA, the CDR3 is TGTGCCAGCAGTGAATCCTCTGGGGCCAACGTCCTGACTTTC.

This clonotype was counted ten times or more. The CDR3 loop is CSVDMGVRETQYF. As DNA, the CDR3 is TGCAGCGTTGACATGGGGGTTAGAGAGACCCAGTACTTC. The chain has TRBV29-1 and TRBJ2-5; the D gene could be TRBD1 or TRBD2 (5 bases each). CDR1 is SQVTM and CDR2 is ANQGSEA in the germline V gene. Deletions cut 3 bases from V and 4 bases from J, with 12 bases between. The CDR3 extends over 13 amino acids. Supplemented by reference TRBV29-1 and TRBJ2-5, the full variable domain reads SAVISQKPSRDICQRGTSLTIQCQVDSQVTMMFWYRQQPGQSLTLIATANQGSEATYESGFVIDKFPISRPNLTFSTLTVSNMSPEDSSIYLCSVDMGVRETQYFGPGTRLLVL.

This clonotype was observed a single time. At one end the junction does not follow the germline gene, possibly because of a read error. The chain employs TRBV12-3 or TRBV12-4 and TRBJ2-3, with D perhaps matching TRBD1 or TRBD2 (5 bases each). This CDR3 spans 14 amino acids. CDR3 protein: CASQRDVRTDAQYF. The CDR3 nucleotides are TGTGCCAGCCAGAGGGACGTACGCACAGATGCGCAGTATTTT.

A note on this clonotype: The germline gene is not matched at one end of the junction; a read error may be the cause. The chain links TRBV7-7 to TRBJ2-1, with TRBD2 matching over 11 bases. This CDR3 is built from 16 residues. CDR1 and CDR2 (germline): SSHAT, FNYEAQ (reference sequence). This CDR3 reads CASSLTSGSYNNEQFF. DNA for the CDR3: TGTGCTAGCAGCTTAACTAGCGGGAGTTACAACAATGAGCAGTTCTTC.

This clonotype was detected a few times. The chain couples TRBV4-1 to TRBJ2-3; 9 positions match TRBD2. J gave up 3 bases and V 4 bases, and 5 bases lay outside the gene matches. This CDR3 comprises 15 residues. Looked up from germline, CDR1 is MGHRA and CDR2 is YSYEKL. In DNA, the CDR3 is TGCGCCAGCAGCCGCCCGGCGGGAGGGACAGATACGCAGTATTTT. Amino acids: CASSRPAGGTDTQYF.

This clonotype turned up a few times. This sequence joins TRBV24-1 and TRBJ2-3; D unresolved. This CDR3 comprises 12 residues. With 0 bases removed from V and 6 bases from J, the gap between germline ends came to 3 bases. Germline-derived CDR1 and CDR2 are KGHDR and SFDVKD. DNA for the CDR3: TGTGCCACCAGTGATTTGGGGGATACGCAGTATTTT. Translated, it gives CATSDLGDTQYF.

V and J are TRBV12-3 or TRBV12-4 and TRBJ2-1; no firm D call. The CDR3 spans 13 residues. Trimming cost V 1 base and J 4 bases, with 5 bases left between them. This CDR3 is CASSLGEYNEQFF. As DNA, the CDR3 is TGTGCCAGCAGTTTAGGTGAATACAATGAGCAGTTCTTC.

This rearrangement joins TRBV7-8 to TRBJ2-7; TRBD2 agrees at 7 bases. The DNA matches TRBJ2-5 better at its end, which makes the J call doubtful. The CDR3 loop spans 16 amino acids. Germline V gene lookup returns CDR1 SGHVS and CDR2 FQNEAQ. CDR3 in amino acids: CASSLGWTRVQETQYF. The CDR3 coding sequence is TGTGCCAGCAGCTTGGGTTGGACTAGGGTACAAGAGACCCAGTACTTC.

This clonotype was counted between two and nine times. The V call is TRBV20-1, the J call TRBJ2-7, with no clear D. With 1 base removed from V and 6 bases from J, the gap between germline ends came to 13 bases. CDR3 length: 13 amino acids. Germline CDR1 is DFQATT and CDR2 is SNEGSKA (reference sequence). Here the CDR3 reads CSARGKVVGEQYF. As DNA, the CDR3 is TGCAGTGCTAGAGGAAAAGTTGTGGGCGAGCAGTACTTC.

This clonotype came up once. Here the CDR3 DNA reads TGTGCCAGCAGCCAAGCCAGGGAGGGCGACTCCTACAATGAGCAGTACTTC. Protein: CASSQAREGDSYNEQYF. This chain connects TRBV14 to TRBJ2-5, with 7 bases aligning to TRBD2. The length of the CDR3 is 17 residues. V gave up 1 base and J gave up 11 bases; unmatched junction bases: 19. Germline V CDR1 and CDR2: SGHDN, FVKESK.

The V and J genes are TRBV21-1 and TRBJ2-7; the table names TRBD1, a call not compared with the DNA. TRBV21-1 is a pseudogene locus. This CDR3 comprises 16 residues. The CDR3 loop reads CASSTYGTGRSYEQYF. CDR3 DNA sequence: TGTGCCAGCAGCACCTATGGGACAGGGCGCTCCTACGAGCAGTACTTC.

This clonotype has more than one count but fewer than ten. Relative to the germline gene, one junction end is altered; a read error may explain this. This chain joins TRBV20-1 and TRBJ2-7, with TRBD2 identical over 8 bases. CDR3 size: 15 residues. CDR1 DFQATT and CDR2 SNEGSKA come from the germline V gene (reference sequence). DNA for the CDR3: TGCAATGCCCCTAGGTTGGCAGCGGGAGCGATCGAGCAGGACTTC. It encodes CNAPRLAAGAIEQDF.

The chain employs TRBV11-2 and TRBJ2-3; 9 nucleotides match TRBD2. This CDR3 contains 16 residues. Per germline, CDR1 SGHAT and CDR2 FQNNGV. Germline trimming cut 4 bases from V and 2 bases from J; bases unmatched to any gene: 7. CDR3 sequence (DNA): TGTGCCAGCAGCTCCATTAGCGGGAGAAACACAGATACGCAGTATTTT. Encoded protein: CASSSISGRNTDTQYF.

V gene TRBV20-1 combines with J gene TRBJ2-1, with 16 positions matching TRBD2. The germline CDR1 and CDR2 sequences are DFQATT and SNEGSKA (reference sequence). With 5 bases clipped from V and 4 bases from J, the junction kept 11 bases outside the gene matches. The length of the CDR3 is 18 residues. The CDR3 sequence: CSALGGTSGRGKYNEQFF. CDR3 in DNA: TGCAGTGCTCTCGGCGGGACTAGCGGGAGGGGGAAGTACAATGAGCAGTTCTTC.

The chain combines TRBV18 with TRBJ2-5; 7 bases agree with TRBD1. Trimming at V came to 2 bases and at J to 8 bases, leaving 8 bases not matched to a gene. Germline V gene sequence: CDR1 KGHSH, CDR2 LQKENI. This CDR3 is built from 14 residues. CDR3 nucleotides: TGTGCCAGCTCACCATCGACAGGGCTAGGAACCCAGTACTTC. This codes for CASSPSTGLGTQYF.